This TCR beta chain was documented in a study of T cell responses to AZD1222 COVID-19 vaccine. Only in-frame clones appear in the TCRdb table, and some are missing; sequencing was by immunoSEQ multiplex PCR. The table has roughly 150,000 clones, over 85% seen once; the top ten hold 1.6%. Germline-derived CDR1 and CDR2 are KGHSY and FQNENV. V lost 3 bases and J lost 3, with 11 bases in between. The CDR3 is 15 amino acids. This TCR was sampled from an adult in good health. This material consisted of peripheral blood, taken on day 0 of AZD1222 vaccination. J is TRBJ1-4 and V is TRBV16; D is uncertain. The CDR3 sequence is CASSHQANPNEKLFF. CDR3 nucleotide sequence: TGTGCCAGCAGCCACCAAGCAAATCCTAATGAAAAACTGTTTTTT.